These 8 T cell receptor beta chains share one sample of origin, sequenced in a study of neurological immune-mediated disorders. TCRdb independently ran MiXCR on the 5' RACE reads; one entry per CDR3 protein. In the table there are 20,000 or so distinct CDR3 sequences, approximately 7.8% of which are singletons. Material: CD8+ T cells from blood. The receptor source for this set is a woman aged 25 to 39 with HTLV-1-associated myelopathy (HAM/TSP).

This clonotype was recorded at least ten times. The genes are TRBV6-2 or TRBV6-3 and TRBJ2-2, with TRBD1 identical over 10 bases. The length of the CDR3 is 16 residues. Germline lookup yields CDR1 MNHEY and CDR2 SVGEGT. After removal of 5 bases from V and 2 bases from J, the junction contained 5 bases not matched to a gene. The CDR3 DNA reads TGTGCCAGCAGTCTTGACAGGGGGCGAAACACCGGGGAGCTGTTTTTT. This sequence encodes CASSLDRGRNTGELFF.

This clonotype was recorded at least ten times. The CDR3 DNA reads as TGTGCCAGCAGCGGAGGCGGTGTGAGTCCGAACACTGAAGCTTTCTTT. The encoded protein is CASSGGGVSPNTEAFF. V gene TRBV27 combines with J gene TRBJ1-1; D remains unclear. This CDR3 spans 16 amino acids. The germline V gene has CDR1 MNHEY and CDR2 SMNVEV (reference sequence). The V end was cut by 6 bases, the J end by 1 base, with 18 bases between.

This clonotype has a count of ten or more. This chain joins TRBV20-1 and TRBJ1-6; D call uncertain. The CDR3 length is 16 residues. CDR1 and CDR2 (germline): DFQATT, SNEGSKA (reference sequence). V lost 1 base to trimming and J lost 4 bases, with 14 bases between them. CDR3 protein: CSARARAALYNSPLHF. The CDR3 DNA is TGCAGTGCTAGAGCTAGGGCCGCATTATATAATTCACCCCTCCACTTT.

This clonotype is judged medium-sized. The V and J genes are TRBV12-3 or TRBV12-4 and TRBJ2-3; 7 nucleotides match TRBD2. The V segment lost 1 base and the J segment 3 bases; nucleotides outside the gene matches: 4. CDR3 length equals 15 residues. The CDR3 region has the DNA TGTGCCAGCAGTTTAGGGGCGGGGGAAACAGATACGCAGTATTTT. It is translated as CASSLGAGETDTQYF.

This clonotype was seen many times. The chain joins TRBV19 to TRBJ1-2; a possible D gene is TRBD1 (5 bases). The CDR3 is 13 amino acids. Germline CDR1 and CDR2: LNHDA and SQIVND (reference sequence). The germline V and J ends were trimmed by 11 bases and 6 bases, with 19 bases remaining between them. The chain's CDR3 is CAASPGLWDGYTF. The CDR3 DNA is TGTGCCGCGAGCCCGGGGCTTTGGGATGGCTACACCTTC.

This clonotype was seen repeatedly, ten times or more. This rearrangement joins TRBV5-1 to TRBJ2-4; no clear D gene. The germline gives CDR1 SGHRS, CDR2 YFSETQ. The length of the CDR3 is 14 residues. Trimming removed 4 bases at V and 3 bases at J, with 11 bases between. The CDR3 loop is CASSPSLGKNIQYF. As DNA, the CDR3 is TGCGCCAGCAGCCCTAGTTTAGGCAAAAACATTCAGTACTTC.

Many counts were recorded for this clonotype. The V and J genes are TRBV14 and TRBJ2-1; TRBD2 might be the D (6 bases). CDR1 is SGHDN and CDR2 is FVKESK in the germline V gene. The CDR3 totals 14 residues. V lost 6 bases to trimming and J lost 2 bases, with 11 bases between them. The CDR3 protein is CASSSGVAYNEQFF. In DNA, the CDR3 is TGTGCCAGCAGTTCGGGGGTGGCCTACAATGAGCAGTTCTTC.

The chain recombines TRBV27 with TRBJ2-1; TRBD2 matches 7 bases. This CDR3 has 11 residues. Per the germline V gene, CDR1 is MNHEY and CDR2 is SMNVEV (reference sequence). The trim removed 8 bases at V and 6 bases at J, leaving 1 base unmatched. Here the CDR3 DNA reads TGTGCCAGCGGGGGGGGCAATGAGCAGTTCTTC. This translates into CASGGGNEQFF.